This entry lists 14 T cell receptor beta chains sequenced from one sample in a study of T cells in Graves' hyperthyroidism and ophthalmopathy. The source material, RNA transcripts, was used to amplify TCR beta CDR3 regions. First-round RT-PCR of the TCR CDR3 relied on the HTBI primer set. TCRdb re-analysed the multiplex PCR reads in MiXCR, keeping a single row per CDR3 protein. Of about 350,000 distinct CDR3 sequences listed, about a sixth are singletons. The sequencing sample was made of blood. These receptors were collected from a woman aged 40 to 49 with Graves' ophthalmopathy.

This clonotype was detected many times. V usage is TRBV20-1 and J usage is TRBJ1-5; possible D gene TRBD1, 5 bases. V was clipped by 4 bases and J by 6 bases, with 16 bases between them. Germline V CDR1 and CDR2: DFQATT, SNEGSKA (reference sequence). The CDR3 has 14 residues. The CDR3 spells CSAKGRAGGQPQHF. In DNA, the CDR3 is TGCAGTGCTAAAGGCCGTGCTGGGGGTCAGCCCCAGCATTTT.

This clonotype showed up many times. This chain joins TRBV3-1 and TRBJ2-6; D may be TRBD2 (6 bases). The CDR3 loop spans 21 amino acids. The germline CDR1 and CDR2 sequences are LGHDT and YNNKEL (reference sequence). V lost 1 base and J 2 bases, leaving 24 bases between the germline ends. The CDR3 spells CASSQVLSAWRVHTGANVLTF. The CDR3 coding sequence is TGTGCCAGCAGCCAAGTCCTCTCAGCATGGAGGGTTCATACTGGGGCCAACGTCCTGACTTTC.

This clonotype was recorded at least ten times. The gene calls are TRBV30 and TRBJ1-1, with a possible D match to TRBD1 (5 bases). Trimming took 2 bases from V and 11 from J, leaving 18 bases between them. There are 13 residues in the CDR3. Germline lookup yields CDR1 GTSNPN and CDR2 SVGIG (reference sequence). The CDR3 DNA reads TGTGCCTGGAGTAGTCCGGGGCGAGGGGTCGCTTTCTTT. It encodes CAWSSPGRGVAFF.

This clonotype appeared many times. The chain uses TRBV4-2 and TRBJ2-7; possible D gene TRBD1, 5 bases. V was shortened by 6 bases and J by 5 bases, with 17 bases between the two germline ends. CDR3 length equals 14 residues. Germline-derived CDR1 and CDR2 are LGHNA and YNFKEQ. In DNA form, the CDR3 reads TGTGCCAGCAGTCATAGGGGCGGCATCCACGAGCAGTACTTC. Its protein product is CASSHRGGIHEQYF.

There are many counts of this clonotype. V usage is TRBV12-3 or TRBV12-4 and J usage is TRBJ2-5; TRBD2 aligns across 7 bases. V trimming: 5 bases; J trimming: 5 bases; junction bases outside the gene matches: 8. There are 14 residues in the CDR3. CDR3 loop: CASSTSGIQETQYF. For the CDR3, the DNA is TGTGCCAGCAGTACAAGCGGGATCCAGGAGACCCAGTACTTC.

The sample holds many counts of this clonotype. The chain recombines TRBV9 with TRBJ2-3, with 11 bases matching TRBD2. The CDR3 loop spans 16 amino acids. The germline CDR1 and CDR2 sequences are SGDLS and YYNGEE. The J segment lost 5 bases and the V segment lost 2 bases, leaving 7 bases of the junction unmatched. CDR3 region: CASSVTTSGRGDTQYF. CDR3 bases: TGTGCCAGCAGCGTCACAACTAGCGGGAGAGGAGATACGCAGTATTTT.

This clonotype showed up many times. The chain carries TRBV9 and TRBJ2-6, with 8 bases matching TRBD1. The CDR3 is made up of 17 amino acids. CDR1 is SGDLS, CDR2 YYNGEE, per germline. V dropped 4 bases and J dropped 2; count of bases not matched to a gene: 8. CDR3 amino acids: CASSLRQGTPGANVLTF. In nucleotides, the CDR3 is TGTGCCAGCAGCCTCCGACAGGGGACACCTGGGGCCAACGTCCTGACTTTC.

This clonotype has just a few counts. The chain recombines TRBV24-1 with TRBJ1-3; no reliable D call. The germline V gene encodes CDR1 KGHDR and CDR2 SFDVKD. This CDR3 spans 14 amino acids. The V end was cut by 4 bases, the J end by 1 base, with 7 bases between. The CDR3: CATSDGRSGNTIYF. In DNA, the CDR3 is TGTGCCACCAGTGACGGTCGGTCTGGAAACACCATATATTTT.

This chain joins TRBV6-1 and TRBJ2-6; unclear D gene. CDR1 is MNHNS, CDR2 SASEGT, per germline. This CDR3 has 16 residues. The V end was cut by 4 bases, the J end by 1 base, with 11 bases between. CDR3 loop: CASSANWGSGANVLTF. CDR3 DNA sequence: TGTGCCAGCAGTGCTAATTGGGGATCTGGGGCCAACGTCCTGACTTTC.

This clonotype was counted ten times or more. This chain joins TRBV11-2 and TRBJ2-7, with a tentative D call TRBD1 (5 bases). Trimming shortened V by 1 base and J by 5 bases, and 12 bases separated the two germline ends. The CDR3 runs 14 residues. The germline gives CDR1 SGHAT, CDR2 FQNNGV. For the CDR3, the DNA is TGTGCCAGCAGCTTAGCAGGGTCCGTCGACGAGCAGTACTTC. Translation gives CASSLAGSVDEQYF.

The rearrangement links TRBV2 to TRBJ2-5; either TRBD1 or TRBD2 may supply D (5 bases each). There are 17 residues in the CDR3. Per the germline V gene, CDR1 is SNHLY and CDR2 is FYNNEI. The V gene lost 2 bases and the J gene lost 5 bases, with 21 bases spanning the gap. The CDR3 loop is CASSELPVLRGGETQYF. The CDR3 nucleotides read TGTGCCAGCAGTGAATTACCGGTGTTACGGGGCGGGGAGACCCAGTACTTC.

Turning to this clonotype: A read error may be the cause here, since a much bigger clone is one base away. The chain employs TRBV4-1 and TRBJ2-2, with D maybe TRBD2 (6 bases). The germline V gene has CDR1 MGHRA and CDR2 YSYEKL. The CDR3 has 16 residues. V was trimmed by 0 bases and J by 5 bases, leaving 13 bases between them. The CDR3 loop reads CASSQELGGMTGELFF. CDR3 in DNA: TGCGCCAGCAGCCAAGAACTCGGGGGAATGACCGGGGAGCTGTTTTTT.

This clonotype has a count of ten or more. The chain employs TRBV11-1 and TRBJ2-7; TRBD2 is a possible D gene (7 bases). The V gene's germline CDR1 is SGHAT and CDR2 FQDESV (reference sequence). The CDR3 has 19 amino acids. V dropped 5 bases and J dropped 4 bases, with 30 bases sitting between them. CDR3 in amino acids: CASSDLSPSRGRARYEQYF. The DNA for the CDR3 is TGTGCCAGCAGCGACCTAAGTCCATCAAGGGGGAGGGCCAGATACGAGCAGTACTTC.

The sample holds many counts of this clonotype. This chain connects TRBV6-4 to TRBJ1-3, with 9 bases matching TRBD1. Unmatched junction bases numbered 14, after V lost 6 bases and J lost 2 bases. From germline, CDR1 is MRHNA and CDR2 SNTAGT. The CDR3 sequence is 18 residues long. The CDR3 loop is CASRQDRDRALAGNTIYF. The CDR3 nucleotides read TGTGCCAGCAGACAAGACCGGGACAGGGCGTTGGCTGGAAACACCATATATTTT.